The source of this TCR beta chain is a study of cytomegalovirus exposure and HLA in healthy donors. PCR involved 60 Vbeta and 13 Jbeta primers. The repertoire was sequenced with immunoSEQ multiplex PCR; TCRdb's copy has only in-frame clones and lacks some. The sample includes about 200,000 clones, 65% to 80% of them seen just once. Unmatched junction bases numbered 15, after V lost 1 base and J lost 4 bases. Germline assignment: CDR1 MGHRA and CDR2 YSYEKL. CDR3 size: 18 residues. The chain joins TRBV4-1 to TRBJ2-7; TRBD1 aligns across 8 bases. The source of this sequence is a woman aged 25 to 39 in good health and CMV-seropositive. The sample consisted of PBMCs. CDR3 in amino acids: CASSQGAFPRGQEYEQYF. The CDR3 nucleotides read TGCGCCAGCAGCCAAGGCGCATTTCCTCGGGGACAGGAATACGAGCAGTACTTC.